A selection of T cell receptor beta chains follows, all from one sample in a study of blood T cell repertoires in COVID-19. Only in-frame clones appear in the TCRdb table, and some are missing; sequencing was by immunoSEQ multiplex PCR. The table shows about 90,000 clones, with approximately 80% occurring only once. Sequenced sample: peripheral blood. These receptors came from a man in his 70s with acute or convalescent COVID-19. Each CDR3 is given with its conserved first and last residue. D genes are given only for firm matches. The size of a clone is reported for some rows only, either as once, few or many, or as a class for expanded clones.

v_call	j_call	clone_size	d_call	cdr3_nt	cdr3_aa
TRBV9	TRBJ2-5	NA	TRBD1	TGTGCCAGCAGCCAGACGTCGGGACAGGGGGCGAGGGGGGAGACCCAGTACTTC	CASSQTSGQGARGETQYF
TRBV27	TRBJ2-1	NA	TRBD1	TGTGCCAGCAGTCAATGGGGACAGATAATATATGAGCAGTTCTTC	CASSQWGQIIYEQFF
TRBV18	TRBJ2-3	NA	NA	TGTGCCAGCTCCCGGACAATGAGCACAGATACGCAGTATTTT	CASSRTMSTDTQYF
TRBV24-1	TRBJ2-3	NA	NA	TGTGCCACCAGTGATTTGCCCTCCGCCTCCAGGGGTGATACGCAGTATTTT	CATSDLPSASRGDTQYF
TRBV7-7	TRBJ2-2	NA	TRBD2	TGTGCTAGCAGCCTCGGGAGGTCTGGGGAGCTGTTTTTT	CASSLGRSGELFF
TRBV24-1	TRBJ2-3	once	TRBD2	TGTGCCACCAGTGATTTGGGGACTATAGCGGGGACAAGCCCAGATACGCAGTATTTT	CATSDLGTIAGTSPDTQYF
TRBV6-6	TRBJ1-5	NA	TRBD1	TGTGCCAGCAGTGGGGACAGTTTACGGCCTAATCAGCCCCAGCATTTT	CASSGDSLRPNQPQHF
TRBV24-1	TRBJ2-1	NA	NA	TGTGCCACCAGTGATCCCGGGCCGCTAGCAAATGAGCAGTTCTTC	CATSDPGPLANEQFF
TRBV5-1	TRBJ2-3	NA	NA	TGCGCCAGCAGCTTGGAGAAGTCTAGCGCCACAGATACGCAGTATTTT	CASSLEKSSATDTQYF
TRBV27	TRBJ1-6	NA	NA	TGTGCCAGCAGTTCCCGACAGGTGCGGTCTTCACCCCTCCACTTT	CASSSRQVRSSPLHF
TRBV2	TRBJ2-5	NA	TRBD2	TGTGCCAGCACAAAAGGGAGGCGGGGGGCCGTCCAAGAGACCCAGTACTTC	CASTKGRRGAVQETQYF
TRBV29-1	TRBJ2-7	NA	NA	TGCAGCGTTGACGGTGAAGAATACGAGCAGTACTTC	CSVDGEEYEQYF
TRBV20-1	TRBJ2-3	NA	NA	TGCAGTGCTAGAGTTAGCGGTACGCAGTATTTT	CSARVSGTQYF
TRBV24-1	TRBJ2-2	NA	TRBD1	TGTGCCACCAGTGATTTGGGCAGGGGGATCGGGGAGCTGTTTTTT	CATSDLGRGIGELFF
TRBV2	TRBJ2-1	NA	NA	TGTGCCAGCAGCCCGGGACTTTACAATGAGCAGTTCTTC	CASSPGLYNEQFF
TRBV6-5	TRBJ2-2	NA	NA	TGTGCCAGCAGGCGGGGAGTAACCGGGGAGCTGTTTTTT	CASRRGVTGELFF
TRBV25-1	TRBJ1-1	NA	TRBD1	TGTGCCAGCAGTGATAACAGGGGGCGGTACACTGAAGCTTTCTTT	CASSDNRGRYTEAFF
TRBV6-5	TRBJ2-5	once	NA	TGTGCCAGCACTCAGGGGAGTCAAGAGACCCAGTACTTC	CASTQGSQETQYF
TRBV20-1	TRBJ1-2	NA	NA	TGCAGTGCTAGTCTTGACAGGATCGGAGGCTACACCTTC	CSASLDRIGGYTF
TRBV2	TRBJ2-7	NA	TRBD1	TGTGCCAGCAGACAGGGACAGAGCTTAGCCTACGAGCAGTACTTC	CASRQGQSLAYEQYF
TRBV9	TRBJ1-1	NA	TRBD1	TGTGCCAGCGGTAGCGAGACAGGGGCTAACACTGAAGCTTTCTTT	CASGSETGANTEAFF
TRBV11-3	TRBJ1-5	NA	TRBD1	TGTGCCAGCAGCACCGTGGGGGGACAGGGCTTTCAGCCCCAGCATTTT	CASSTVGGQGFQPQHF
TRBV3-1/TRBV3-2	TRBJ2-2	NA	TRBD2	TGTGCCAGCAGCCCAGCGGGGGGCTCCGGGGAGCTGTTTTTT	CASSPAGGSGELFF
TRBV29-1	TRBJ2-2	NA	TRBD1	TGCAGCGTTTACCAGGGGGCCCTCAACACCGGGGAGCTGTTTTTT	CSVYQGALNTGELFF
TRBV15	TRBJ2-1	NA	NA	TGTGCCACCAGCAGCGACACTAGCTCCTACAATGAGCAGTTCTTC	CATSSDTSSYNEQFF
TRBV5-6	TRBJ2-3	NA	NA	TGTGCCAGCAGCGTCTGGACAGGGAGGGGAGATACGCAGTATTTT	CASSVWTGRGDTQYF
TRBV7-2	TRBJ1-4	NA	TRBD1	TGTGCCAGCAGCCCTACAGGGGTATCAGGTGAAAAACTGTTTTTT	CASSPTGVSGEKLFF
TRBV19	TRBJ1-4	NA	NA	TGTGCCAGTAGTATGTCCGGGAGCCGCAGAAAACTGTTTTTT	CASSMSGSRRKLFF
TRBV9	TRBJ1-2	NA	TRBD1	TGTGCCAGCAGCGTAGGGGGACAGGGGCATGGCTACACCTTC	CASSVGGQGHGYTF
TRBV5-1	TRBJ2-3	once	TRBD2	TGCGCCAGCAGCCCGGCGGGAGCTCCGGCCGAAGATACGCAGTATTTT	CASSPAGAPAEDTQYF